This TCR beta chain was retrieved from a study of regulatory T cells in long-lasting Graves disease (dated by TCRdb to the early 2020s). Regarding the complete study: Antithyroid drugs had been taken for less than 3 months by newly diagnosed Graves' disease patients. This study used TCR sequencing and RNA sequencing of peripheral blood to compare persistent Graves' disease patients against newly diagnosed Graves' disease patients. The study was registered as a clinical trial and conducted in China. A total of around 35 samples were covered by TCR sequencing, comprising some 13 persistent and 20 newly diagnosed Graves' disease patients.

Libraries were constructed by multiplex PCR. The instrument was an Illumina HiSeq 4000. iRepertoire HTBI primers and Arm-PCR amplification of CDR3 regions were used to construct TCR beta libraries. PCR products were gel purified before sequencing. Processing in the source paper ran as follows. Gene usage analysis of CDR3 amino acid clonotypes used the roughly 62 TRBV and around 13 TRBJ segments found across samples. Filtered high-quality paired reads were merged into contigs using COPE and FqMerger. BLAST was used to align contigs to the IMGT TRBV, TRBD and TRBJ reference genes, and CDR3 was defined following IMGT. Any clonotype with a frequency above 0.1% was counted as a highly expanded clone. Repertoire diversity was measured by Shannon entropy, and V-J evenness by the Gini coefficient. A clonotype was considered public if more than one individual shared it. Through fastp at Q25 and MiXCR, TCRdb rebuilt clones from the public reads, retaining in-frame beta chains. Rows with a matching CDR3 protein are joined into one entry that keeps the most common DNA and genes. TCRdb, not the authors, supplied the V and J calls. For this sample the table gives 250,000 to 400,000 distinct CDR3 sequences, of which about a sixth were detected only once. The ten largest clones add up to about two fifths of the sample.

Taken with the paper, the label for time point translates to: newly diagnosed GD, antithyroid drugs for less than 3 months. For both TCR sequencing and RNA sequencing, RNA was extracted from PBMCs using TRIzol. Graves' disease was diagnosed according to American Thyroid Association guidelines. The patients came from an endocrinology department in Xi'an, China. Each patient gave around 9.2 milliliters of peripheral blood, collected in an EDTA anticoagulant tube. Ficoll Paque Plus density gradient separation was used to isolate PBMCs, and no further T cell sorting was performed. RNA quality was checked with an Agilent 2100 Bioanalyzer and agarose gel, and concentration with a NanoDrop 2000. Reading the germline V gene (reference sequence) gives CDR1 SGHNT and CDR2 YYREEE. CDR3 length: 15 amino acids, cysteine to phenylalanine. Here the CDR3 DNA is all that survives: 45 bases in frame from base 1. V sheds 1 base and J sheds 3 bases, leaving 13 bases between their ends.

Turning to this clonotype: Its antigen specificity is not known. There are no base qualities to consult, and no much larger clone falls within one base.

General study outcomes and caveats: Because the primary lesion, thyroid tissue, could not be accessed, the study looked at peripheral blood alone. Persistent Graves' disease patients showed lower TCR Shannon entropy and fewer highly expanded clones than newly diagnosed patients, suggesting clonal expansion. Persistent patients shared more public clonotypes among themselves (around 3,000) than newly diagnosed patients did (about 1,000). The authors acknowledged the small sample size as a limitation that may reduce accuracy. Preferential use of TRBV28, TRBJ1-2 and TRBJ2-5 was observed in persistent disease, whereas TRBV20-1 and TRBJ2-1 were favored in newly diagnosed disease. Sequencing and analysis were limited to the TCR beta chain.

This receptor chain uses TRBV5-4 and TRBJ1-2, with the D segment identity uncertain. The sample consisted of peripheral blood mononuclear cells (PBMCs), taken at new diagnosis, from a patient treated with antithyroid drugs. The receptor was derived from a female donor with Graves disease. The bases read TGTGCCAGCAGCTTGAAATGGTCGAAAGACTATGGCTACACCTTC. Its protein is CASSLKWSKDYGYTF.